This T cell receptor (beta chain) derives from a study of blood T cell repertoires in COVID-19. TCRdb's table, derived via immunoSEQ multiplex PCR, lists solely in-frame clones and lacks some. This sample carries 140,000 to 150,000 clones, roughly 80% of them seen once, and the ten largest clones take approximately 15%. Sequenced material: peripheral blood. The TCR originated in a middle-aged man with acute or convalescent COVID-19.

For the CDR3, the DNA is TGCGCCAGCAGCTTAGGACAGGCCACAGATACGCAGTATTTT. Amino acid sequence: CASSLGQATDTQYF. This chain links TRBV5-1 with TRBJ2-3; TRBD1 agrees at 7 bases. CDR1 is SGHRS, CDR2 YFSETQ, per germline. The CDR3 has 14 amino acids. Trimming took 2 bases from V and 2 from J; bases not matched to a gene: 2.